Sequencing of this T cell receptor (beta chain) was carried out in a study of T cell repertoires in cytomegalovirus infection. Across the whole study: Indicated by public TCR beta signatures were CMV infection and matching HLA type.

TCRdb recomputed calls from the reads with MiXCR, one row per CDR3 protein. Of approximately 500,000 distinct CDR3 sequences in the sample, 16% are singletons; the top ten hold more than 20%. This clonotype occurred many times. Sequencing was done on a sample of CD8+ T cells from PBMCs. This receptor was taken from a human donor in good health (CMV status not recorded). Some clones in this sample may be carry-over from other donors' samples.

The CDR3 reads CASSYGLAGGSEQYF. The DNA for the CDR3 is TGTGCCAGCAGTTACGGACTAGCGGGGGGGTCCGAGCAGTACTTC. The chain links TRBV6-5 to TRBJ2-7; 15 bases fit TRBD2. The trim removed 2 bases at V and 6 bases at J, leaving 2 bases unmatched. Germline-derived CDR1 and CDR2 are MNHEY and SVGAGI. The CDR3 runs to 15 residues.